The T cell receptor beta chain described here comes from a study of blood T cell repertoires in COVID-19. Study summary: PBMCs, B-cell-depleted T cells, or T cells provided the cDNA or gDNA that made up the material.

Germline values: CDR1 MDHEN, CDR2 SYDVKM. Losses at the gene ends were 8 bases for V and 3 bases for J; bases not matched to a gene: 7. CDR3 length equals 13 residues. Repertoires were generated with immunoSEQ multiplex PCR, while TCRdb's copy carries only in-frame clones and drops some. The table has 310,000 or so clones, roughly 84% seen once; the top ten hold 1%. The TCR originated in a man aged 50 to 59 with active or convalescent COVID-19. The chain employs TRBV28 and TRBJ2-7, with 7 bases identical to TRBD1. Sequenced input: peripheral blood. The CDR3 region has the DNA TGTGCCAGCCGGACAGGCAATAACTACGAGCAGTACTTC. It yields the protein CASRTGNNYEQYF.